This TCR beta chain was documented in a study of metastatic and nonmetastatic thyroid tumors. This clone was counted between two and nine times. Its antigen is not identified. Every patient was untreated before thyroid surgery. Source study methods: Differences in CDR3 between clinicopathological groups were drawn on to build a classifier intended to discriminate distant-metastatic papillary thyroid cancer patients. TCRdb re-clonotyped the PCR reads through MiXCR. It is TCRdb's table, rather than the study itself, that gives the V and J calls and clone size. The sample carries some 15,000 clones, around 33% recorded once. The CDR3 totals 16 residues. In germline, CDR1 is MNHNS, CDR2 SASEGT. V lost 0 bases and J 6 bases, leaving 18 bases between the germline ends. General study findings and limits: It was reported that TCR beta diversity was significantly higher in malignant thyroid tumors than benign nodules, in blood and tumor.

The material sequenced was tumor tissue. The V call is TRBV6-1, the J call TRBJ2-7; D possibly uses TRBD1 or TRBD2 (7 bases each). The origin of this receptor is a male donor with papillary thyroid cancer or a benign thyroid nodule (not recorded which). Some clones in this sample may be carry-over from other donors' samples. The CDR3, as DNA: TGTGCCAGCAGTGAAGCCGAGGGGGCAGGGGGGGTCGAGCAGTACTTC. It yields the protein CASSEAEGAGGVEQYF.